One and the same sample provided the 17 T cell receptor beta chains below, sequenced in a study of T cells in Graves' hyperthyroidism and ophthalmopathy. The investigators amplified TCR beta CDR3 regions from RNA transcripts. With the HTBI primer set, the TCR CDR3 went through a first round of RT-PCR. MiXCR, run by TCRdb on the multiplex PCR reads, gives a single entry per CDR3 protein. Of a few hundred thousand distinct CDR3 sequences in the sample, around 25% were seen once. The sequenced sample was blood. Source of these receptors: a man aged 50 or older with Graves' hyperthyroidism.

The chain is built from TRBV10-3 and TRBJ2-7, with D tentatively TRBD1 (6 bases). Germline V gives CDR1 ENHRY, CDR2 SYGVKD. Trimming stripped 2 bases from V and 0 bases from J, with 8 bases between. The length of the CDR3 is 14 residues. The CDR3 spells CAISEIGGSYEQYF. CDR3 DNA: TGTGCCATCAGTGAGATAGGGGGCTCCTACGAGCAGTACTTC.

This clonotype was detected many times. CDR3 region: CASGRGPNEQFF. In DNA form, the CDR3 reads TGTGCCAGCGGTCGGGGCCCCAATGAGCAGTTCTTC. The genes are TRBV12-3 or TRBV12-4 and TRBJ2-1; the D call may be TRBD1 or TRBD2 (5 bases each). V was pared by 8 bases and J by 6 bases, with 11 bases between. CDR3 length: 12 residues.

As concerns this clonotype: A much larger clone lies one base from this, so it may be a read error. V is TRBV27 and J is TRBJ1-1; D is ambiguous. V dropped 3 bases and J dropped 0 bases, with 8 bases sitting between them. CDR1 is MNHEY, CDR2 SMNVEV, per germline (reference sequence). The length of the CDR3 is 14 residues. CDR3: CASSFDGMNTEAFF. As DNA, the CDR3 is TGTGCCAGCAGTTTTGACGGAATGAACACTGAAGCTTTCTTT.

In nucleotides, the CDR3 is TGTGCCAGCAGATCAACTAGCGGGATTTGGGCCGGGGAGCTGTTTTTT. It translates to CASRSTSGIWAGELFF. V is TRBV11-1 and J is TRBJ2-2; 10 nucleotides match TRBD2. The CDR3 loop spans 16 amino acids. The ends lost 6 bases at V and 6 bases at J; junction bases unmatched: 10. Germline-derived CDR1 and CDR2 are SGHAT and FQDESV (reference sequence). Based on the CDR3 plus reference TRBV11-1 and TRBJ2-2, the full variable domain is EAEVAQSPRYKITEKSQAVAFWCDPISGHATLYWYRQILGQGPELLVQFQDESVVDDSQLPKDRFSAERLKGVDSTLKIQPAELGDSAMYLCASRSTSGIWAGELFFGEGSRLTVL.

The CDR3, as DNA: TGTGCCAGCGCAGGGACTAGCGGGAGCCACGAGCAGTACTTC. It is translated as CASAGTSGSHEQYF. V gene TRBV18 combines with J gene TRBJ2-7; 14 positions agree with TRBD2. Per germline, CDR1 KGHSH and CDR2 LQKENI. V dropped 8 bases and J dropped 5; count of bases not matched to a gene: 5. CDR3 length equals 14 residues.

This clonotype has only a few counts. This rearrangement joins TRBV4-1 to TRBJ2-5; 8 positions match TRBD1. This CDR3 contains 16 residues. Germline trimming cut 3 bases from V and 4 bases from J; bases unmatched to any gene: 10. CDR1 MGHRA and CDR2 YSYEKL come from the germline V gene. The CDR3 coding sequence is TGCGCCAGCAGCCACCAAAGGGACAGGTTTAGAGAGACCCAGTACTTC. Amino acid sequence: CASSHQRDRFRETQYF.

J is TRBJ2-3 and V is TRBV7-6, with D possibly TRBD2 on 6 matching bases. This CDR3 comprises 15 residues. Deletions cut 5 bases from V and 3 bases from J, with 15 bases between. Germline V gives CDR1 SGHVS, CDR2 FNYEAQ. CDR3 amino acids: CASSRRVEGTDTQYF. For the CDR3, the DNA is TGTGCCAGCAGCCGGAGGGTCGAGGGAACAGATACGCAGTATTTT.

The chain employs TRBV20-1 and TRBJ1-5; D is uncertain. The CDR3 is 13 amino acids. From germline, CDR1 is DFQATT and CDR2 SNEGSKA (reference sequence). Trimming left V 0 bases short and J 4 bases short, with 7 bases between. The CDR3 spells CSARDGRNQPQHF. The DNA for the CDR3 is TGCAGTGCTAGAGATGGGCGAAATCAGCCCCAGCATTTT.

This clonotype was observed at least ten times. The chain joins TRBV3-1 to TRBJ1-1; D is uncertain. Germline V gene lookup returns CDR1 LGHDT and CDR2 YNNKEL (reference sequence). The CDR3 runs 13 residues. The V and J ends lost 1 base and 1 base respectively, with 4 bases between them. The CDR3 nucleotides are TGTGCCAGCAGCCAAGTCCCGAACACTGAAGCTTTCTTT. This translates into CASSQVPNTEAFF.

This clonotype turned up a few times. V usage is TRBV24-1 and J usage is TRBJ2-3; 8 bases fit TRBD2. The CDR3 loop spans 16 amino acids. V was clipped by 5 bases and J by 1 base; unmatched bases: 7. Germline V CDR1 and CDR2: KGHDR, SFDVKD. This CDR3 is CATSGGPTSGTDTQYF. The CDR3 DNA reads TGTGCCACCAGTGGCGGCCCGACTAGCGGCACAGATACGCAGTATTTT.

The gene calls are TRBV7-6 and TRBJ2-3; maybe TRBD2 (5 bases). V lost 3 bases and J lost 1, with 17 bases in between. Germline V gives CDR1 SGHVS, CDR2 FNYEAQ. CDR3 size: 17 residues. CDR3 nucleotides: TGTGCCAGCAGCTTCGTGTCCGAGGAGGTACGCACAGATACGCAGTATTTT. Amino acid sequence: CASSFVSEEVRTDTQYF.

The chain employs TRBV2 and TRBJ2-6; no clear D. This CDR3 region has 14 residues. Germline V lookup: CDR1 SNHLY, CDR2 FYNNEI. The ends were cut back, 3 bases at V and 2 bases at J, with 5 bases in the middle. CDR3 residues: CASSDLTGANVLTF. The DNA for the CDR3 is TGTGCCAGCAGTGATCTAACTGGGGCCAACGTCCTGACTTTC.

The J gene is TRBJ2-7, the V gene TRBV18; D may be TRBD1 (5 bases). The CDR3 is 15 residues long. With 3 bases removed from V and 3 bases from J, the gap between germline ends came to 15 bases. CDR1 and CDR2 from the germline V gene are KGHSH and LQKENI. CDR3 DNA sequence: TGTGCCAGCTCACCGGGGCTCTTTAGGAGCTACGAGCAGTACTTC. It codes for CASSPGLFRSYEQYF.

This clonotype was seen repeatedly, ten times or more. V and J are TRBV3-1 and TRBJ1-5; D is unclear. This CDR3 contains 14 residues. The V and J ends lost 1 base and 7 bases respectively, with 11 bases between them. Germline V gene sequence: CDR1 LGHDT, CDR2 YNNKEL (reference sequence). The CDR3 nucleotides read TGTGCCAGCAGCCAAGGAAGAGGAACCCAGCCCCAGCATTTT. It specifies CASSQGRGTQPQHF.

This clonotype was observed a handful of times. The rearrangement uses TRBV6-1 and TRBJ2-7; the D gene is possibly TRBD2 (5 bases). V was cut by 2 bases and J by 0 bases, with 8 bases left in between. The CDR3 extends over 14 amino acids. CDR1 is MNHNS, CDR2 SASEGT, per germline. The CDR3: CASSENSDSYEQYF. Here the CDR3 DNA reads TGTGCCAGCAGTGAAAATAGCGACTCCTACGAGCAGTACTTC.

A few counts support this clonotype. V and J are TRBV27 and TRBJ2-5, with 13 bases matching TRBD2. V shed 4 bases and J 4 bases; nucleotides not matched to a gene: 12. The CDR3 contains 18 residues. Germline V gene sequence: CDR1 MNHEY, CDR2 SMNVEV (reference sequence). The CDR3 nucleotides read TGTGCCAGCAGTTCCAGACTAGCGGGGGGCACAGGGAGAGAGACCCAGTACTTC. Encoded protein: CASSSRLAGGTGRETQYF.

This clonotype was recorded at least ten times. The chain couples TRBV11-2 to TRBJ1-1; D possibly corresponds to TRBD1 (5 bases). V shed 1 base and J shed 5 bases, with 8 bases lying between them. This CDR3 has 13 residues. In germline, CDR1 is SGHAT, CDR2 FQNNGV. This chain's CDR3 is CASSLGDVTEAFF. The CDR3 nucleotides are TGTGCCAGCAGCTTAGGGGACGTGACTGAAGCTTTCTTT.